The TCR beta chain described here comes from a study of blood T cell repertoires in COVID-19. Study in general: Samples representing acute and convalescent COVID-19 were sourced from the United States, Italy and Spain. Nucleic acid was either cDNA or gDNA, and it came from T cells, B-cell-depleted T cells, or PBMCs.

How the authors handled the data: Reference gene primers were amplified, and this amplification served to estimate nucleated cell counts. Some clones are missing from TCRdb's copy, which holds only in-frame ones; the method was immunoSEQ multiplex PCR. The DNA was the basis for D and trimming; V, J and clone size are from that table. This sample has over 300,000 clones, with roughly 90% found just once. Germline V gene lookup returns CDR1 MNHEY and CDR2 SVGAGI. V was cut by 4 bases and J by 4 bases, with 11 bases left in between. CDR3 length equals 14 residues. V and J are TRBV6-5 and TRBJ1-3; the D is unclear. This TCR was recovered from a young man who had recovered from COVID-19. The specimen was peripheral blood. CDR3 DNA: TGTGCCAGCAGTTCCACAGCCGTAGGAAACACCATATATTTT. Translated: CASSSTAVGNTIYF.